This is a list of T cell receptor beta chains from one sample in a study of beta chain features in type 1 diabetes. Some clones are missing from TCRdb's copy, which holds only in-frame ones; the method was immunoSEQ multiplex PCR. This table has just over 600,000 clones, 15% to 18% appearing once. The sequenced sample consisted of naive CD4+ T cells from blood. These receptor sequences come from a man younger than 35 in good health. Both conserved end residues are part of each CDR3. A D gene is named only where the DNA matches it firmly. For some rows the clone size is stated as once, few or many, or as a class when expanded; others skip it.

CDR3nt: TGTGCCAGCAGTTTGGGGCCCGAGGCAAAACTGTTTTTT
CDR3aa: CASSLGPEAKLFF
j_gene: TRBJ1-4
v_gene: TRBV28
abundance: few
d_gene: NA

CDR3nt: TGTGCCAGCAGGGGGGACGGCTCTAACTATGGCTACACCTTC
CDR3aa: CASRGDGSNYGYTF
j_gene: TRBJ1-2
v_gene: TRBV6-5
abundance: NA
d_gene: NA

CDR3nt: TGTGCCATCAGATTGGGACAGGGGGAGAACGAGCAGTACTTC
CDR3aa: CAIRLGQGENEQYF
j_gene: TRBJ2-7
v_gene: TRBV10-3
abundance: NA
d_gene: TRBD1

CDR3nt: TGCAGCGTTGAAGGTGCCAGCATAGCTTTCTTT
CDR3aa: CSVEGASIAFF
j_gene: TRBJ1-1
v_gene: TRBV29-1
abundance: NA
d_gene: NA

CDR3nt: TGTGCCAGCAGTGAATTGAAAAAACTGTTTTTT
CDR3aa: CASSELKKLFF
j_gene: TRBJ1-4
v_gene: TRBV2
abundance: NA
d_gene: NA

CDR3nt: TGTGCCAGCAGCCAAGACTCATACACTGAAGCTTTCTTT
CDR3aa: CASSQDSYTEAFF
j_gene: TRBJ1-1
v_gene: TRBV4-2
abundance: few
d_gene: NA

CDR3nt: TGTGCCAGCAGCCAGCATATGAACACTGAAGCTTTCTTT
CDR3aa: CASSQHMNTEAFF
j_gene: TRBJ1-1
v_gene: TRBV14
abundance: few
d_gene: NA

CDR3nt: TGTGCCAGCTCACCAAAGGGACTAGCGGGCGGCAACGAGCAGTACTTC
CDR3aa: CASSPKGLAGGNEQYF
j_gene: TRBJ2-7
v_gene: TRBV18
abundance: few
d_gene: TRBD2

CDR3nt: TGTGCCAGCAGCTTAGAGGGCGGGAAAGCAACTAATGAAAAACTGTTTTTT
CDR3aa: CASSLEGGKATNEKLFF
j_gene: TRBJ1-4
v_gene: TRBV7-9
abundance: NA
d_gene: NA

CDR3nt: TGTGCCAGCAGCCAAGACGGATGGGATGGGCAGTATTTT
CDR3aa: CASSQDGWDGQYF
j_gene: TRBJ2-3
v_gene: TRBV4-2
abundance: once
d_gene: NA

CDR3nt: TGTGCCAGCAGCTTAGGCCCCGAGCAGTTCTTC
CDR3aa: CASSLGPEQFF
j_gene: TRBJ2-1
v_gene: TRBV7-3
abundance: few
d_gene: NA